Shown below are 27 T cell receptor beta chains from a single sample sequenced in a study of T-cell reconstitution after alpha-beta-depleted transplantation in children. TCRbeta library preparation incorporated unique molecular identifiers. TCRdb independently ran MiXCR on the PCR reads; one entry per CDR3 protein. The sample yields under 850,000 distinct CDR3 sequences, about 12% seen once. Sequenced here: PBMCs, sampled before TCRalphabeta/CD19-depleted stem cell transplant. These receptors were taken from a girl aged 2-9 years with congenital amegakaryocytic thrombocytopenia, due to receive a stem cell transplant.

About this clonotype: Just one base apart from a much larger clone, this may be a read error. The chain recombines TRBV10-2 with TRBJ2-1; D gene unclear. The ends were cut back, 3 bases at V and 5 bases at J, with 8 bases in the middle. The CDR3 totals 13 residues. CDR1 WSHSY and CDR2 SAAADI come from the germline V gene. The CDR3 nucleotides are TGCGCCAGCAGTGATATACTGAACAATGAGCAGTTCTTC. Its protein is CASSDILNNEQFF.

The CDR3 loop is CASSLSAGGSFNEQFF. As DNA, the CDR3 is TGCGCCAGCAGCCTATCAGCGGGAGGGTCTTTCAATGAGCAGTTCTTC. The chain recombines TRBV5-1 with TRBJ2-1, with 10 bases identical to TRBD2. Trimming cost V 4 bases and J 6 bases; bases outside gene matches: 10. The CDR3 covers 16 residues. Looked up from germline, CDR1 is SGHRS and CDR2 is YFSETQ.

V is TRBV18 and J is TRBJ1-6; perhaps TRBD1 as D (5 bases). Germline V CDR1 and CDR2: KGHSH, LQKENI. The CDR3 is made up of 13 amino acids. V shed 4 bases and J shed 8 bases, with 9 bases lying between them. The CDR3 region is CASSQGTDSPLHF. The CDR3 nucleotides are TGTGCCAGCTCACAGGGGACTGATTCACCCCTCCACTTT.

With respect to this clonotype: A read error may explain this, as a much larger clone is one base away. The chain is built from TRBV12-3 or TRBV12-4 and TRBJ2-7, with D possibly matching TRBD2 (5 bases). Deletions cut 0 bases from V and 3 bases from J, with 21 bases between. This CDR3 has 18 residues. CDR3 DNA sequence: TGTGCCAGCAGTTTAGCGCAGCCTAGCCGGAGTTTAGTCTACGAGCAGTACTTC. Protein: CASSLAQPSRSLVYEQYF.

The rearrangement uses TRBV19 and TRBJ2-1, with TRBD1 matching over 7 bases. The CDR3 sequence is 18 residues long. The ends lost 0 bases at V and 4 bases at J; junction bases unmatched: 12. Germline CDR1 is LNHDA and CDR2 is SQIVND (reference sequence). The CDR3 nucleotides read TGTGCCAGTAGTATAGATCTATTTTGGACAGGATCATACAATGAGCAGTTCTTC. Translation: CASSIDLFWTGSYNEQFF.

This clonotype was observed a handful of times. V gene TRBV7-9 combines with J gene TRBJ2-3; tentative D call: TRBD1 (5 bases). The CDR3 sequence is 16 residues long. Deletions cut 5 bases from V and 1 base from J, with 16 bases between. Germline-derived CDR1 and CDR2 are SEHNR and FQNEAQ (reference sequence). For the CDR3, the DNA is TGTGCCAGCAGCCCGCCGCCAGGGCGACGCACAGATACGCAGTATTTT. This codes for CASSPPPGRRTDTQYF.

J is TRBJ1-1 and V is TRBV28; D call uncertain. Trimming cost V 5 bases and J 2 bases, with 15 bases left between them. The germline V gene has CDR1 MDHEN and CDR2 SYDVKM. The length of the CDR3 is 15 residues. This CDR3 is CASSPPPRYNTEAFF. The CDR3 nucleotides are TGTGCCAGCAGTCCCCCCCCGAGGTATAACACTGAAGCTTTCTTT. Full variable domain (outside the CDR3, taken from reference TRBV28 and TRBJ1-1): DVKVTQSSRYLVKRTGEKVFLECVQDMDHENMFWYRQDPGLGLRLIYFSYDVKMKEKGDIPEGYSVSREKKERFSLILESASTNQTSMYLCASSPPPRYNTEAFFGQGTRLTVV.

CDR3 sequence reads: CASSMEVFFGELFF. The CDR3 bases are TGTGCCAGCAGCATGGAGGTGTTCTTCGGGGAGCTGTTTTTT. This chain connects TRBV28 to TRBJ2-2; possible D gene TRBD2, 5 bases. Germline V gene lookup returns CDR1 MDHEN and CDR2 SYDVKM. This CDR3 is 14 amino acids long. Deletions cut 6 bases from V and 7 bases from J, with 15 bases between.

The gene calls are TRBV6-1 and TRBJ1-6, with 7 bases aligning to TRBD1. Germline V gives CDR1 MNHNS, CDR2 SASEGT. After removal of 4 bases from V and 7 bases from J, the junction contained 10 bases not matched to a gene. This CDR3 has 16 amino acids. This CDR3 reads CASSGPGQWGNSPLHF. In nucleotides, the CDR3 is TGTGCCAGCAGTGGTCCGGGACAGTGGGGAAATTCACCCCTCCACTTT.

This clonotype was observed a handful of times. The rearrangement joins TRBV3-1 to TRBJ1-1; D not certain. Germline-derived CDR1 and CDR2 are LGHDT and YNNKEL (reference sequence). V lost 1 base and J 1 base, leaving 7 bases between the germline ends. This CDR3 is built from 14 residues. CDR3 bases: TGTGCCAGCAGCCAAGTAAGCAAGAACACTGAAGCTTTCTTT. It specifies CASSQVSKNTEAFF.

This clonotype appeared once. V is TRBV7-8 and J is TRBJ2-1, with D possibly matching TRBD1 (6 bases). The CDR3 extends over 14 amino acids. Trimming removed 3 bases from V and 4 bases from J, with 10 bases in between. Germline V gene data show CDR1 as SGHVS and CDR2 as FQNEAQ. CDR3 amino acids: CASSFLDRYNEQFF. The CDR3, as DNA: TGTGCCAGCAGCTTCTTGGACAGATACAATGAGCAGTTCTTC.

This clonotype came up many times. The J gene is TRBJ2-7, the V gene TRBV7-6; no clear D gene. V lost 5 bases and J 0 bases, leaving 8 bases between the germline ends. This CDR3 has 13 amino acids. Per the germline V gene, CDR1 is SGHVS and CDR2 is FNYEAQ. For the CDR3, the DNA is TGTGCCAGCAGCAATAGTCCCTCCTACGAGCAGTACTTC. Residues: CASSNSPSYEQYF.

This clonotype was seen a few times. The gene calls are TRBV5-1 and TRBJ2-5; D is undetermined. CDR3 size: 15 residues. Germline CDR1 reads SGHRS; CDR2 reads YFSETQ. With 1 base removed from V and 3 bases from J, the gap between germline ends came to 13 bases. The CDR3 here is CASSLIVAGKETQYF. CDR3 sequence (DNA): TGCGCCAGCAGCTTGATCGTAGCCGGAAAAGAGACCCAGTACTTC.

The chain joins TRBV20-1 to TRBJ2-1, with D perhaps matching TRBD2 (6 bases). The CDR3 covers 15 residues. Per germline, CDR1 DFQATT and CDR2 SNEGSKA (reference sequence). Trimming removed 1 base from V and 9 bases from J, with 19 bases in between. CDR3 nucleotide sequence: TGCAGTGCTAGAGGGGGTCGGCTGGGAGGTGCTGAGCAGTTCTTC. It encodes CSARGGRLGGAEQFF.

The chain combines TRBV18 with TRBJ2-1; D call uncertain. This CDR3 is 11 amino acids long. Germline V lookup: CDR1 KGHSH, CDR2 LQKENI. Trimming shortened V by 2 bases and J by 8 bases, and 4 bases separated the two germline ends. CDR3 sequence (DNA): TGTGCCAGCTCACCAGAGGATGAGCAGTTCTTC. Translating it yields CASSPEDEQFF.

This clonotype was observed a few times. This chain uses TRBV20-1 with TRBJ1-1; tentatively, D is TRBD1 (5 bases). This CDR3 contains 14 residues. V shed 6 bases and J shed 3 bases, with 17 bases lying between them. CDR1 and CDR2 from the germline V gene are DFQATT and SNEGSKA (reference sequence). CDR3 region: CSARFLGVDTEAFF. The CDR3, as DNA: TGCAGTGCCCGTTTCCTGGGGGTCGACACTGAAGCTTTCTTT.

Ten or more counts support this clonotype. The rearrangement uses TRBV7-9 and TRBJ2-5; D is tentatively TRBD1 or TRBD2 (5 bases each). V was clipped by 1 base and J by 2 bases, with 17 bases between them. The V gene's germline CDR1 is SEHNR and CDR2 FQNEAQ (reference sequence). The CDR3 contains 17 residues. The CDR3 here is CASSLVGGGAIQETQYF. CDR3 nucleotides: TGTGCCAGCAGCTTAGTTGGTGGGGGAGCCATTCAAGAGACCCAGTACTTC.

This chain joins TRBV28 and TRBJ1-5; no clear D gene. This CDR3 is built from 13 residues. V lost 4 bases and J lost 10, with 14 bases in between. In germline, CDR1 is MDHEN, CDR2 SYDVKM. CDR3 residues: CASSSDVGQPQHF. CDR3 bases: TGTGCCAGCAGTTCCGACGTGGGTCAACCCCAGCATTTT.

In this sample, this clonotype turned up a few times. The chain links TRBV20-1 to TRBJ1-2; D is undetermined. CDR1 is DFQATT, CDR2 SNEGSKA, per germline (reference sequence). CDR3 length: 10 residues. Between the trimmed V and J ends, which lost 4 bases and 8 bases, there was a span of 8 bases. The CDR3 bases are TGCAGTGCTATGGGTGGGGGCTACACCTTC. Protein: CSAMGGGYTF.

This clonotype was observed once. The V and J genes are TRBV30 and TRBJ2-5; 8 positions match TRBD1. CDR1 is GTSNPN, CDR2 SVGIG, per germline (reference sequence). Trimming took 0 bases from V and 4 from J; bases not matched to a gene: 1. This CDR3 comprises 13 residues. The CDR3 protein is CAWSVDRGETQYF. The CDR3, as DNA: TGTGCCTGGAGTGTAGACAGGGGAGAGACCCAGTACTTC.

In its sample, this clonotype was seen a few times. The gene calls are TRBV29-1 and TRBJ2-5, with 7 bases aligning to TRBD1. Germline CDR1 is SQVTM and CDR2 is ANQGSEA. After removal of 4 bases from V and 2 bases from J, the junction contained 7 bases not matched to a gene. This CDR3 spans 14 amino acids. The CDR3 coding sequence is TGCAGCGTTGCGACGACAGGGTCTCAAGAGACCCAGTACTTC. Amino acid sequence: CSVATTGSQETQYF.

The CDR3 loop is CASSPDRISNQPQHF. The CDR3 coding sequence is TGTGCCAGCAGTCCGGACAGGATTAGCAATCAGCCCCAGCATTTT. V gene TRBV2 combines with J gene TRBJ1-5; TRBD1 aligns across 7 bases. V lost 5 bases, J lost 0 bases, and 4 bases stayed unmatched. In germline, CDR1 is SNHLY, CDR2 FYNNEI. This CDR3 contains 15 residues.

This clonotype has just a few counts. The rearrangement links TRBV5-1 to TRBJ2-1; D is possibly TRBD1 or TRBD2 (5 bases each). Germline V gene sequence: CDR1 SGHRS, CDR2 YFSETQ. V was clipped by 2 bases and J by 4 bases, with 13 bases between them. The CDR3 totals 15 residues. The CDR3 loop reads CASSLAEGRYNEQFF. CDR3 DNA sequence: TGCGCCAGCAGCTTAGCCGAGGGACGGTACAATGAGCAGTTCTTC.

The table lists this clonotype with many counts. The rearrangement links TRBV7-6 to TRBJ2-1; D is unclear. The CDR3 runs to 13 residues. Per the germline V gene, CDR1 is SGHVS and CDR2 is FNYEAQ. V was trimmed by 1 base and J by 10 bases, leaving 11 bases between them. This CDR3 is CASSLEVGSEQFF. The CDR3 DNA is TGTGCCAGCAGCTTAGAAGTGGGATCAGAGCAGTTCTTC.

The rearrangement uses TRBV7-2 and TRBJ2-2; no reliable D call. V lost 2 bases and J 6 bases, leaving 7 bases between the germline ends. The CDR3 has 13 residues. CDR1 and CDR2 from the germline V gene are SGHTA and FQGNSA. This chain's CDR3 is CASSLFSAGELFF. The CDR3 nucleotides are TGTGCCAGCAGCTTATTCAGTGCCGGGGAGCTGTTTTTT. Filled out from reference TRBV7-2 and TRBJ2-2, the complete variable domain reads GAGVSQSPSNKVTEKGKDVELRCDPISGHTALYWYRQSLGQGLEFLIYFQGNSAPDKSGLPSDRFSAERTGGSVSTLTIQRTQQEDSAVYLCASSLFSAGELFFGEGSRLTVL.

On this clonotype itself: Germline is not matched at one junction end, which may reflect a read error. The chain employs TRBV7-9 and TRBJ2-7; TRBD1 might be the D (6 bases). This CDR3 comprises 17 residues. Germline V gene sequence: CDR1 SEHNR, CDR2 FQNEAQ (reference sequence). The CDR3 reads CSSSPELGDIIHYEQYF. CDR3 DNA sequence: TGTTCCAGCAGCCCAGAGCTAGGGGACATAATCCATTACGAGCAGTACTTC.

V gene TRBV20-1 combines with J gene TRBJ2-1, with a weak D call TRBD2 (6 bases). The CDR3 has 14 residues. V was clipped by 7 bases and J by 0 bases, with 13 bases between them. Germline-derived CDR1 and CDR2 are DFQATT and SNEGSKA (reference sequence). The CDR3 loop is CSVMKRASYNEQFF. CDR3 in DNA: TGCAGTGTTATGAAGCGGGCCTCCTACAATGAGCAGTTCTTC.